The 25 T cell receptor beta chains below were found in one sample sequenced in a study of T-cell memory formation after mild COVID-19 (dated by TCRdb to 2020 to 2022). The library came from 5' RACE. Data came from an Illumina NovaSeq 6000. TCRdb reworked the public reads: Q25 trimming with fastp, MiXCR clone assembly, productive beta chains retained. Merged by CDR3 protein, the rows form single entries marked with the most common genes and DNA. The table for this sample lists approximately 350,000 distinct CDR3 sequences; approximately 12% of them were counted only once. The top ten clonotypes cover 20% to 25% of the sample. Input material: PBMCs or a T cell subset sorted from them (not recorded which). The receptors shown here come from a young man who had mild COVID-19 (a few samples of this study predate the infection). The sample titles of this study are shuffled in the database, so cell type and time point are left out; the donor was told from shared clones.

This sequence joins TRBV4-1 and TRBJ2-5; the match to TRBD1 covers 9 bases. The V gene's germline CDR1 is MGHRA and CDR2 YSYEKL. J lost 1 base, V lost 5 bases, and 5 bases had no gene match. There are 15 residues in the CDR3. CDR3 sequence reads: CASSYPGQGQETQYF. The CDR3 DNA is TGCGCCAGCAGCTATCCGGGACAGGGCCAAGAGACCCAGTACTTC.

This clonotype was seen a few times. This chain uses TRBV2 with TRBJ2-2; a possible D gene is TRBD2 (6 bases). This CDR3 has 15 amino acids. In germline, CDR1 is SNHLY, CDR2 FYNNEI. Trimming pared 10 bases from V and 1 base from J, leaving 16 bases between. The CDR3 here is CATKPQGGNTGELFF. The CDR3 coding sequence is TGTGCCACCAAACCCCAGGGAGGGAACACCGGGGAGCTGTTTTTT.

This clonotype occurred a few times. The CDR3, as DNA: TGTGCCATCAGTGAGGTTGGGGAGCTAAAAGCTTTCTTT. It is translated as CAISEVGELKAFF. The V gene is TRBV10-3, the J gene TRBJ1-1; D gene uncertain. The germline V gene encodes CDR1 ENHRY and CDR2 SYGVKD. The CDR3 extends over 13 amino acids. The V end was cut by 2 bases, the J end by 9 bases, with 13 bases between.

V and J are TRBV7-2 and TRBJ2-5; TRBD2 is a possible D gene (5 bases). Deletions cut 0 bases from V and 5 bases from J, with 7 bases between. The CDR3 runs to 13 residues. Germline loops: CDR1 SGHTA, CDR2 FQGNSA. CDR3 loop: CASSLAWRETQYF. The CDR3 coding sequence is TGTGCCAGCAGCTTAGCGTGGAGGGAGACCCAGTACTTC. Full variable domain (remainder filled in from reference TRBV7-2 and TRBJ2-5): GAGVSQSPSNKVTEKGKDVELRCDPISGHTALYWYRQSLGQGLEFLIYFQGNSAPDKSGLPSDRFSAERTGGSVSTLTIQRTQQEDSAVYLCASSLAWRETQYFGPGTRLLVL.

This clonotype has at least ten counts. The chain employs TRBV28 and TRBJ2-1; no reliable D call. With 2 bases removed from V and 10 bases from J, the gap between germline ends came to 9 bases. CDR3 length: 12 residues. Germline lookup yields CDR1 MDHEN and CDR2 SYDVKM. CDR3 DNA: TGTGCCAGCAGTTTACCCTCGCGGGAGCAGTTCTTC. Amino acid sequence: CASSLPSREQFF.

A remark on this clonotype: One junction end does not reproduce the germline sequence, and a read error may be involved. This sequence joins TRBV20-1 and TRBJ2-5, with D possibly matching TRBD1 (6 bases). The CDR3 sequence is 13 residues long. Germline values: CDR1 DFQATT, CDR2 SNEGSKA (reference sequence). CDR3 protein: CSAGDDRQETQCF. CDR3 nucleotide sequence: TGCAGTGCGGGAGATGACAGGCAAGAGACCCAGTGCTTC.

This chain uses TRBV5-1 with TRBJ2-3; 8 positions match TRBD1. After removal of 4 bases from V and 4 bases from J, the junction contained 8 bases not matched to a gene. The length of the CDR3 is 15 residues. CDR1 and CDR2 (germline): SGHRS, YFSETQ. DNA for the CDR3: TGCGCCAGCAGCCCGGGCAGGGGGCACCCAGATACGCAGTATTTT. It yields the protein CASSPGRGHPDTQYF.

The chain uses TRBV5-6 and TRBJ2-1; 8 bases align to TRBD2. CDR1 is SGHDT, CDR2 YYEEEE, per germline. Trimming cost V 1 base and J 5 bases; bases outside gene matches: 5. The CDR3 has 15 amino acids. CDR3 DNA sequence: TGTGCCAGCAGCTTGAGCCAGCGGGGGCACAATGAGCAGTTCTTC. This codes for CASSLSQRGHNEQFF. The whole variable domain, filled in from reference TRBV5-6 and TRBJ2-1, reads DAGVTQSPTHLIKTRGQQVTLRCSPKSGHDTVSWYQQALGQGPQFIFQYYEEEERQRGNFPDRFSGHQFPNYSSELNVNALLLGDSALYLCASSLSQRGHNEQFFGPGTRLTVL.

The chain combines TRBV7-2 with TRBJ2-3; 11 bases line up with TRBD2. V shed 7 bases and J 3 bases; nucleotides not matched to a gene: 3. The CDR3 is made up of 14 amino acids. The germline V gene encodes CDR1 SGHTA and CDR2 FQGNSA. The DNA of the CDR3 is TGTGCCAGCATCCGGACTAGCGGGACAGATACGCAGTATTTT. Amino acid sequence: CASIRTSGTDTQYF.

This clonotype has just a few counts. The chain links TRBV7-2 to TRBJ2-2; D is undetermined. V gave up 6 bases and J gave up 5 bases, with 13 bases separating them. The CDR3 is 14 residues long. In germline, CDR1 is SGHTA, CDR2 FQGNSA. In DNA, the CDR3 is TGTGCCAGCAGTTATCTGTACGGGACCGGGGAGCTGTTTTTT. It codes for CASSYLYGTGELFF.

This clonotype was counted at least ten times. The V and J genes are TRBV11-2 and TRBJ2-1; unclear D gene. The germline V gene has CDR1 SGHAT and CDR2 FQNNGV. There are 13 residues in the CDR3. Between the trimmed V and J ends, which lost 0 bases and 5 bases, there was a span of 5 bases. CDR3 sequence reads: CASSLDRHNEQFF. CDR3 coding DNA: TGTGCCAGCAGCTTAGATAGGCACAATGAGCAGTTCTTC.

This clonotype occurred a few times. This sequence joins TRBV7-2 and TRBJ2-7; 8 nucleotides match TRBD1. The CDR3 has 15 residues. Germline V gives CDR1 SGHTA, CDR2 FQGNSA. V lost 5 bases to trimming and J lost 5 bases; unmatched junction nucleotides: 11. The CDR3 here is CASSHRRQGANEQYF. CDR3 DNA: TGTGCCAGCAGCCATCGGAGGCAGGGGGCAAACGAGCAGTACTTC.

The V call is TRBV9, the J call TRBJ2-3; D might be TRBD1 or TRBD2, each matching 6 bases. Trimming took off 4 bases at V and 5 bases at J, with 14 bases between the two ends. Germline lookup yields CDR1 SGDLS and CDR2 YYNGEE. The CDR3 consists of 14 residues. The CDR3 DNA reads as TGTGCCAGCAGCTCGGAGGGGGGTGGAGATACGCAGTATTTT. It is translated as CASSSEGGGDTQYF.

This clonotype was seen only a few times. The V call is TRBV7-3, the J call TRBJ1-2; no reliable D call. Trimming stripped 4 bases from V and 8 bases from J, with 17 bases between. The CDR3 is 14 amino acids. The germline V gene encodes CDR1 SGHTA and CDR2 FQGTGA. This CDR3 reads CASSSSSGNGGYTF. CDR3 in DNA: TGTGCCAGCAGCTCCTCGTCGGGTAACGGGGGCTACACCTTC.

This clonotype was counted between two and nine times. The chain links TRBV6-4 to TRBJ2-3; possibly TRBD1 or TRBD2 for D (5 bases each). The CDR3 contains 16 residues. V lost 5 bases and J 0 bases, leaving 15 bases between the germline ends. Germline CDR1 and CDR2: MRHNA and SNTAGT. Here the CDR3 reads CASSKRPGPSTDTQYF. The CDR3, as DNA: TGTGCCAGCAGTAAACGACCGGGACCAAGCACAGATACGCAGTATTTT.

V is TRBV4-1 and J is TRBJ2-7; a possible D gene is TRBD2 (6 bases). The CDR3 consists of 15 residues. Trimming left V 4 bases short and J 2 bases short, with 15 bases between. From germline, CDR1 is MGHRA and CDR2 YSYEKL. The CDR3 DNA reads TGCGCCAGCAGCCGACGGGACTCAGGCGCCTACGAGCAGTACGTC. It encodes CASSRRDSGAYEQYV.

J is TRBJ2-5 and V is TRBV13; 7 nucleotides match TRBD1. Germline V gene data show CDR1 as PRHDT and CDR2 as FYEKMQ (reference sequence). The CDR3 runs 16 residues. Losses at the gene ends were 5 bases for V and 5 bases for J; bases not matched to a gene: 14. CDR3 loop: CASSPRGQLRGETQYF. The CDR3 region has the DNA TGTGCCAGCAGCCCTAGGGGGCAGTTAAGGGGCGAGACCCAGTACTTC.

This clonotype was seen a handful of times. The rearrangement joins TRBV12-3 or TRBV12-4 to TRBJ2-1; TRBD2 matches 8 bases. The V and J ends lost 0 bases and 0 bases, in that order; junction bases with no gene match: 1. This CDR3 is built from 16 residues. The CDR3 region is CASSLAGLVSYNEQFF. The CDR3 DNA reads TGTGCCAGCAGTTTAGCGGGACTAGTCTCCTACAATGAGCAGTTCTTC.

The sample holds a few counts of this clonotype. The DNA of the CDR3 is TGTGCCAGCTCACCGTCAGGACAGGGGCGTGAGCAGTTCTTC. It translates to CASSPSGQGREQFF. The V call is TRBV18, the J call TRBJ2-1, with TRBD1 matching over 9 bases. This CDR3 has 14 amino acids. Germline V gene lookup returns CDR1 KGHSH and CDR2 LQKENI. Trimming cost V 3 bases and J 9 bases; bases outside gene matches: 6.

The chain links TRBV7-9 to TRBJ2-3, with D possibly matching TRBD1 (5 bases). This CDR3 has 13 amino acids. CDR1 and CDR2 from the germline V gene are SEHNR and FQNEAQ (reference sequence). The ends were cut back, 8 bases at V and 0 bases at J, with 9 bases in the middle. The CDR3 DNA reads TGTGCCAGCGGCAGGGCTAGCACAGATACGCAGTATTTT. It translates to CASGRASTDTQYF.

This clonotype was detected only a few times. The CDR3 protein is CASGSGDRNYGYTF. As DNA, the CDR3 is TGCGCCAGCGGGTCAGGGGATCGCAACTATGGCTACACCTTC. The gene calls are TRBV5-1 and TRBJ1-2, with TRBD1 as a possible D gene (6 bases). V dropped 7 bases and J dropped 2 bases, with 15 bases sitting between them. The CDR3 runs 14 residues. Per germline, CDR1 SGHRS and CDR2 YFSETQ.

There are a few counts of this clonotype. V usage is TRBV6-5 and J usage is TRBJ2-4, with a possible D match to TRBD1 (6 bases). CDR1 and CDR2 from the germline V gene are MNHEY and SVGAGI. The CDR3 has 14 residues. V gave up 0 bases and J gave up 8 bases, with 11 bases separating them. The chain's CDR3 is CASSYSGQSDIQYF. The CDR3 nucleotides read TGTGCCAGCAGTTACTCAGGACAGTCAGACATTCAGTACTTC.

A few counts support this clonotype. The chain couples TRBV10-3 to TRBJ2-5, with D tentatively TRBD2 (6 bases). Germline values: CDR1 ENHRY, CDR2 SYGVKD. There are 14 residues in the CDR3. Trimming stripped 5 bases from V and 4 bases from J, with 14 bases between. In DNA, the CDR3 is TGTGCCATCAGTCCGAAGACTAGGCTAGAGACCCAGTACTTC. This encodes CAISPKTRLETQYF.

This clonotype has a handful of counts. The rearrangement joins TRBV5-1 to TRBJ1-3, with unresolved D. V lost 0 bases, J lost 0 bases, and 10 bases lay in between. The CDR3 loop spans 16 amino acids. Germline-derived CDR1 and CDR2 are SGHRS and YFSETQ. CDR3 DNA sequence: TGCGCCAGCAGCTTGGTTGAACTATACTCTGGAAACACCATATATTTT. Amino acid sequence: CASSLVELYSGNTIYF.

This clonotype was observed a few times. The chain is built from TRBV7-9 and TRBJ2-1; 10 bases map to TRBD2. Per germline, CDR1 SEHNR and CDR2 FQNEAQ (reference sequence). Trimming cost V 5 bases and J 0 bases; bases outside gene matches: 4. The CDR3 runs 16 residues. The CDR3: CASSPRLAGSYNEQFF. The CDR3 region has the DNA TGTGCCAGCAGCCCGCGACTAGCGGGCTCCTACAATGAGCAGTTCTTC.